This entry lists 4 T cell receptor beta chains sequenced from one sample in a study of T cell clonotyping in hematopoietic cell transplantation. Method: immunoSEQ multiplex PCR; TCRdb's copy keeps in-frame clones and lacks some. The sample contains roughly 46,000 clones, around 80% of which appear only once. The sample's time point: recipient sample about 28 days before transplant, after cytoreduction. The sample here was peripheral blood mononuclear cells, taken before stem cell transplant. These receptors were taken from a man between 60 and 75 years old with myelodysplastic syndrome. Some clones in this sample may be carry-over from other donors' samples.

This clone was found once. V usage is TRBV18 and J usage is TRBJ2-3, with no clear D. Trimming removed 2 bases from V and 5 bases from J, with 5 bases in between. Germline V gene data show CDR1 as KGHSH and CDR2 as LQKENI. The CDR3 extends over 12 amino acids. The CDR3 spells CASSPKGDTQYF. The CDR3 region has the DNA TGTGCCAGCTCACCAAAGGGAGATACGCAGTATTTT.

V usage is TRBV7-6 and J usage is TRBJ1-4; D may be TRBD1 (6 bases). Germline-derived CDR1 and CDR2 are SGHVS and FNYEAQ. The CDR3 consists of 14 residues. V was trimmed by 4 bases and J by 7 bases, leaving 13 bases between them. DNA of the CDR3: TGTGCCAGCAGCTCATTTGGACAGCCTGAAAAACTGTTTTTT. It specifies CASSSFGQPEKLFF.

This clone was observed a handful of times. The CDR3 bases are TGTGCCAGCAGTGAAGCGAGACTCGACAGGTACGGGGATTCACCCCTCCACTTT. It codes for CASSEARLDRYGDSPLHF. The chain has TRBV2 and TRBJ1-6; possibly TRBD1 for D (6 bases). This CDR3 has 18 amino acids. The V gene lost 0 bases and the J gene lost 8 bases, with 20 bases spanning the gap. Germline CDR1 is SNHLY and CDR2 is FYNNEI.

The CDR3 nucleotides read TGTGCCAGCAGCCCGACAGGGACTTTGAGGGCGACCCAGTACTTC. Residues: CASSPTGTLRATQYF. The chain has TRBV11-2 and TRBJ2-5; the D gene is possibly TRBD1 (7 bases). Trimming took 5 bases from V and 7 from J, leaving 20 bases between them. The CDR3 has 15 residues. Germline loops: CDR1 SGHAT, CDR2 FQNNGV.